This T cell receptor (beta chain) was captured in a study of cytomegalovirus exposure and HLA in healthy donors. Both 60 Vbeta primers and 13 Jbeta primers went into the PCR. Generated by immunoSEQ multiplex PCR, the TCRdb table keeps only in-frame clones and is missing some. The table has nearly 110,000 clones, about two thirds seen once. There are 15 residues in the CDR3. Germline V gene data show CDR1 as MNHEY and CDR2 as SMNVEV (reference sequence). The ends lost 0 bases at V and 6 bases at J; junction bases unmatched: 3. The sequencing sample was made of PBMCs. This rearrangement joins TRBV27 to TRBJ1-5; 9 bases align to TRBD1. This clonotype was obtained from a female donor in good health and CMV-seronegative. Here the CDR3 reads CASSLSRQGGQPQHF. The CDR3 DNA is TGTGCCAGCAGTTTATCGCGACAGGGGGGTCAGCCCCAGCATTTT.